A single sample gave rise to the 32 T cell receptor beta chains below, sequenced in a study of T cell responses to AZD1222 COVID-19 vaccine. Data came from immunoSEQ multiplex PCR; TCRdb stores just in-frame clones and leaves some out. The profile shows about 150,000 clones, approximately 90% of them singletons. The sample here was peripheral blood, taken 28 days after the second AZD1222 dose. The receptor source for this set is an adult who received the AZD1222 COVID-19 vaccine.

The chain joins TRBV18 to TRBJ2-1, with 16 bases that match TRBD2. The CDR3 is made up of 17 amino acids. V lost 3 bases and J lost 10; bases outside the gene matches: 9. CDR1 is KGHSH and CDR2 is LQKENI in the germline V gene. As DNA, the CDR3 is TGTGCCAGCTCACCCGGGACTAGCGGGAGGGCCTGGGGAGAGCAGTTCTTC. Protein: CASSPGTSGRAWGEQFF.

The chain carries TRBV19 and TRBJ1-5, with 9 bases that match TRBD1. The CDR3 is made up of 16 amino acids. Trimming at V came to 7 bases and at J to 2 bases, leaving 9 bases not matched to a gene. Germline V gene data show CDR1 as LNHDA and CDR2 as SQIVND (reference sequence). The CDR3 here is CASNTGGPGGNQPQHF. CDR3 sequence (DNA): TGTGCCAGTAATACAGGGGGCCCGGGCGGCAATCAGCCCCAGCATTTT.

This clone was counted a single time. The rearrangement links TRBV4-1 to TRBJ1-3; 9 bases align to TRBD1. Germline assignment: CDR1 MGHRA and CDR2 YSYEKL. The ends lost 3 bases at V and 3 bases at J; junction bases unmatched: 9. The CDR3 totals 17 residues. The CDR3 spells CASSHAKTGGSGNTIYF. The CDR3 DNA sequence: TGCGCCAGCAGCCATGCTAAGACAGGGGGAAGTGGAAACACCATATATTTT.

The V gene is TRBV2, the J gene TRBJ1-2, with 8 bases matching TRBD1. This CDR3 has 15 amino acids. The junction had 7 bases not matched to a gene; V was cut back by 3 bases and J by 4 bases. The germline gives CDR1 SNHLY, CDR2 FYNNEI. The CDR3 loop is CASSERGQESYGYTF. CDR3 nucleotides: TGTGCCAGCAGTGAGAGGGGACAGGAGAGCTATGGCTACACCTTC.

This chain joins TRBV19 and TRBJ1-1, with no clear D. V was cut by 6 bases and J by 0 bases, with 17 bases left in between. CDR1 is LNHDA and CDR2 is SQIVND in the germline V gene (reference sequence). The CDR3 contains 16 residues. This chain's CDR3 is CASRASLEALNTEAFF. The CDR3 region has the DNA TGTGCCAGTAGGGCCTCGCTTGAGGCCCTGAACACTGAAGCTTTCTTT. Full variable domain (rest looked up from reference TRBV19 and TRBJ1-1): DGGITQSPKYLFRKEGQNVTLSCEQNLNHDAMYWYRQDPGQGLRLIYYSQIVNDFQKGDIAEGYSVSREKKESFPLTVTSAQKNPTAFYLCASRASLEALNTEAFFGQGTRLTVV.

This chain uses TRBV2 with TRBJ2-2; D is uncertain. The V and J ends lost 6 bases and 2 bases respectively, with 13 bases between them. Germline V CDR1 and CDR2: SNHLY, FYNNEI. The CDR3 loop spans 15 amino acids. CDR3 sequence (DNA): TGTGCCAGCAGCCCTAACTTGCCAAACACCGGGGAGCTGTTTTTT. It specifies CASSPNLPNTGELFF.

This chain connects TRBV18 to TRBJ1-2; possibly TRBD1 for D (5 bases). V was pared by 3 bases and J by 6 bases, with 23 bases between. The germline V gene has CDR1 KGHSH and CDR2 LQKENI. The CDR3 length is 17 residues. The CDR3 is CASSPTIPRQNPDGYTF. The CDR3 nucleotides are TGTGCCAGCTCACCCACAATTCCCAGACAGAACCCTGATGGCTACACCTTC. The entire variable domain, with the rest obtained from reference TRBV18 and TRBJ1-2, is as follows: NAGVMQNPRHLVRRRGQEARLRCSPMKGHSHVYWYRQLPEEGLKFMVYLQKENIIDESGMPKERFSAEFPKEGPSILRIQQVVRGDSAAYFCASSPTIPRQNPDGYTFGSGTRLTVV.

The chain uses TRBV5-1 and TRBJ2-7; 9 bases align to TRBD1. Trimming removed 4 bases from V and 3 bases from J; junction bases left unmatched: 5. This CDR3 is 14 amino acids long. Germline assignment: CDR1 SGHRS and CDR2 YFSETQ. CDR3 residues: CASSSGQGIYEQYF. CDR3 sequence (DNA): TGCGCCAGCAGCAGTGGACAGGGGATCTACGAGCAGTACTTC.

A single count supports this clone. The chain is built from TRBV20-1 and TRBJ1-3, with D possibly being TRBD1 (5 bases). This CDR3 contains 11 residues. Germline CDR1 is DFQATT and CDR2 is SNEGSKA (reference sequence). The V gene lost 7 bases and the J gene lost 4 bases, with 8 bases spanning the gap. The CDR3 loop is CSVNRGNTIYF. CDR3 nucleotide sequence: TGCAGTGTCAACAGGGGAAACACCATATATTTT.

In its sample, this clone was seen once. The rearrangement uses TRBV6-2 or TRBV6-3 and TRBJ2-7, with D possibly being TRBD1 (5 bases). V shed 4 bases and J shed 3 bases, with 16 bases lying between them. In germline, CDR1 is MNHEY, CDR2 SVGEGT. CDR3 length: 15 residues. CDR3 in amino acids: CASSSFMQGNYEQYF. In DNA, the CDR3 is TGTGCCAGCAGTTCGTTCATGCAGGGAAACTACGAGCAGTACTTC.

J is TRBJ2-3 and V is TRBV5-1; a weak D match, TRBD2 (6 bases). The CDR3 runs to 16 residues. Trimming removed 1 base from V and 2 bases from J, with 14 bases in between. In germline, CDR1 is SGHRS, CDR2 YFSETQ. The CDR3 region has the DNA TGCGCCAGCAGCTTGACCCCGGGGGACCTCACAGATACGCAGTATTTT. It yields the protein CASSLTPGDLTDTQYF.

The V and J genes are TRBV28 and TRBJ2-3, with 10 bases aligning to TRBD1. This CDR3 is 16 amino acids long. The germline V gene has CDR1 MDHEN and CDR2 SYDVKM. V dropped 2 bases and J dropped 1; count of bases not matched to a gene: 3. CDR3 amino acids: CASSLRQGAGTDTQYF. In DNA, the CDR3 is TGTGCCAGCAGTTTACGACAGGGGGCCGGCACAGATACGCAGTATTTT.

The V and J genes are TRBV29-1 and TRBJ2-4; D is uncertain. The germline V gene has CDR1 SQVTM and CDR2 ANQGSEA. CDR3 length: 14 residues. V was shortened by 0 bases and J by 0 bases, with 6 bases between the two germline ends. The CDR3 loop reads CSVEDRVAKNIQYF. The CDR3 region has the DNA TGCAGCGTTGAAGATCGTGTAGCCAAAAACATTCAGTACTTC.

The chain is built from TRBV6-1 and TRBJ1-2; 11 bases are shared with TRBD1. Per germline, CDR1 MNHNS and CDR2 SASEGT. V lost 3 bases, J lost 5 bases, and 8 bases stayed unmatched. This CDR3 has 16 amino acids. Here the CDR3 reads CASSDPQGTGGYGYTF. As DNA, the CDR3 is TGTGCCAGCAGTGACCCACAAGGGACAGGGGGTTATGGCTACACCTTC.

The J gene is TRBJ2-7, the V gene TRBV24-1; the match to TRBD1 covers 9 bases. The V segment lost 4 bases and the J segment 6 bases; nucleotides outside the gene matches: 9. The CDR3 is 15 amino acids. Germline CDR1 is KGHDR and CDR2 is SFDVKD. The CDR3 sequence is CATSEGGQGLSEQYF. DNA of the CDR3: TGTGCCACCAGTGAAGGGGGACAGGGATTGAGCGAGCAGTACTTC.

This chain uses TRBV19 with TRBJ1-2; the match to TRBD1 covers 11 bases. The junction had 9 bases not matched to a gene; V was cut back by 8 bases and J by 1 base. Germline V CDR1 and CDR2: LNHDA, SQIVND (reference sequence). The CDR3 extends over 16 amino acids. Written as DNA, the CDR3 is TGTGCCAGTTGCCGGGACAGGGGGAGTCATAACTATGGCTACACCTTC. It yields the protein CASCRDRGSHNYGYTF.

CDR3 nucleotides: TGCGCCAGCAGCCAACAGGGGGATACGCAGTATTTT. This sequence encodes CASSQQGDTQYF. J is TRBJ2-3 and V is TRBV5-1, with 7 bases that match TRBD1. CDR1 and CDR2 (germline): SGHRS, YFSETQ. CDR3 length equals 12 residues. The V and J ends lost 4 bases and 6 bases, in that order; junction bases with no gene match: 2.

The chain employs TRBV4-1 and TRBJ2-1; 8 bases align to TRBD2. Germline V gene lookup returns CDR1 MGHRA and CDR2 YSYEKL. V shed 1 base and J 8 bases; nucleotides not matched to a gene: 13. The CDR3 spans 17 residues. The CDR3 nucleotides are TGCGCCAGCAGCCAAGGGGGACTAGGAGCCTACAACGATGAGCAGTTCTTC. As protein: CASSQGGLGAYNDEQFF.

J is TRBJ2-5 and V is TRBV12-5, with unresolved D. V lost 5 bases to trimming and J lost 1 base, with 11 bases between them. CDR1 is LGHNT, CDR2 FRNRAP, per germline. The CDR3 is 14 amino acids. CDR3 sequence: CASGPGPSQETQYF. The CDR3 DNA sequence: TGTGCTAGTGGTCCCGGACCGAGCCAAGAGACCCAGTACTTC.

The gene calls are TRBV7-8 and TRBJ2-7; 13 bases match TRBD2. The length of the CDR3 is 16 residues. Losses at the gene ends were 5 bases for V and 0 bases for J; bases not matched to a gene: 4. Germline values: CDR1 SGHVS, CDR2 FQNEAQ. CDR3 loop: CASSPGTSGASYEQYF. CDR3 nucleotide sequence: TGTGCCAGCAGCCCGGGGACTAGCGGGGCCTCCTACGAGCAGTACTTC. The full variable domain, rest sourced from reference TRBV7-8 and TRBJ2-7, is GAGVSQSPRYKVAKRGQDVALRCDPISGHVSLFWYQQALGQGPEFLTYFQNEAQLDKSGLPSDRFFAERPEGSVSTLKIQRTQQEDSAVYLCASSPGTSGASYEQYFGPGTRLTVT.

This chain connects TRBV30 to TRBJ2-1; 8 bases match TRBD2. The junction had 7 bases not matched to a gene; V was cut back by 3 bases and J by 12 bases. This CDR3 is 12 amino acids long. From germline, CDR1 is GTSNPN and CDR2 SVGIG (reference sequence). CDR3 amino acids: CAWRTGTRGQFF. The CDR3 nucleotides read TGTGCCTGGAGGACCGGGACTAGGGGGCAGTTCTTC.

Regarding this clone: One end of the junction does not line up with germline, which may come from a read error. The chain combines TRBV5-6 with TRBJ1-2, with a weak D call TRBD1 (6 bases). Per germline, CDR1 SGHDT and CDR2 YYEEEE. The length of the CDR3 is 15 residues. The CDR3 coding sequence is TGTGCCAGCAGCTTCGCGGGGGGCAGAGTTGATGGCCACACCTTC. Amino acids: CASSFAGGRVDGHTF.

The chain couples TRBV18 to TRBJ2-3; weak D call: TRBD1 (5 bases). CDR1 is KGHSH and CDR2 is LQKENI in the germline V gene. The V and J ends lost 4 bases and 2 bases respectively, with 10 bases between them. CDR3 length: 14 amino acids. The CDR3 coding sequence is TGTGCCAGCTCACTGAGCAGGGACACAGATACGCAGTATTTT. Protein sequence: CASSLSRDTDTQYF.

The chain recombines TRBV5-4 with TRBJ2-1; no clear D gene. The V gene lost 3 bases and the J gene lost 9 bases, with 13 bases spanning the gap. The CDR3 contains 13 residues. CDR1 is SGHNT, CDR2 YYREEE, per germline (reference sequence). This CDR3 is CASSSTGSVEQFF. In nucleotides, the CDR3 is TGTGCCAGCAGCTCGACTGGCTCGGTTGAGCAGTTCTTC. Drawing the rest from reference TRBV5-4 and TRBJ2-1, the complete variable domain is ETGVTQSPTHLIKTRGQQVTLRCSSQSGHNTVSWYQQALGQGPQFIFQYYREEENGRGNFPPRFSGLQFPNYSSELNVNALELDDSALYLCASSSTGSVEQFFGPGTRLTVL.

CDR3 in DNA: TGTGCCACCAGCAGGGAAAATTGGATGGGGGGCACTGAAGCTTTCTTT. Translated, it gives CATSRENWMGGTEAFF. This rearrangement joins TRBV15 to TRBJ1-1, with D possibly TRBD1 on 5 matching bases. The CDR3 loop spans 16 amino acids. CDR1 is LNHNV, CDR2 YYDKDF, per germline (reference sequence). Between the trimmed V and J ends, which lost 3 bases and 4 bases, there was a span of 18 bases.

CDR3 protein: CASSLIVGEKLFF. CDR3 nucleotides: TGTGCCAGCAGCCTAATCGTAGGGGAAAAACTGTTTTTT. This chain joins TRBV5-6 and TRBJ1-4; no definite D call. V was trimmed by 4 bases and J by 8 bases, leaving 12 bases between them. Germline V gives CDR1 SGHDT, CDR2 YYEEEE. The CDR3 runs to 13 residues. The whole variable domain, filled in from reference TRBV5-6 and TRBJ1-4, reads DAGVTQSPTHLIKTRGQQVTLRCSPKSGHDTVSWYQQALGQGPQFIFQYYEEEERQRGNFPDRFSGHQFPNYSSELNVNALLLGDSALYLCASSLIVGEKLFFGSGTQLSVL.

The chain recombines TRBV29-1 with TRBJ2-7; weak D call: TRBD2 (6 bases). This CDR3 spans 14 amino acids. Germline CDR1 and CDR2: SQVTM and ANQGSEA. The V and J ends lost 3 bases and 5 bases respectively, with 17 bases between them. As DNA, the CDR3 is TGCAGCGTTGACGCCGGTGGGGCGGGAAACGAGCAGTACTTC. It specifies CSVDAGGAGNEQYF.

The rearrangement joins TRBV18 to TRBJ1-2; D not resolved. Germline V gene data show CDR1 as KGHSH and CDR2 as LQKENI. This CDR3 region has 15 residues. V was clipped by 1 base and J by 4 bases, with 13 bases between them. CDR3 loop: CASSPRVRTLYGYTF. Written as DNA, the CDR3 is TGTGCCAGCTCACCACGAGTCCGGACCCTCTATGGCTACACCTTC.

The V gene is TRBV18, the J gene TRBJ1-3; D is perhaps TRBD1 (5 bases). CDR1 and CDR2 from the germline V gene are KGHSH and LQKENI. The CDR3 has 15 residues. V was cut by 6 bases and J by 3 bases, with 15 bases left in between. The DNA for the CDR3 is TGTGCCAGCTCTCCGCAGGGATTGGATGGAAACACCATATATTTT. Residues: CASSPQGLDGNTIYF. The full variable domain, in which reference TRBV18 and TRBJ1-3 provide the parts outside the CDR3, is NAGVMQNPRHLVRRRGQEARLRCSPMKGHSHVYWYRQLPEEGLKFMVYLQKENIIDESGMPKERFSAEFPKEGPSILRIQQVVRGDSAAYFCASSPQGLDGNTIYFGEGSWLTVV.

The rearrangement uses TRBV4-2 and TRBJ2-5; D call uncertain. The germline CDR1 and CDR2 sequences are LGHNA and YNFKEQ. V was shortened by 1 base and J by 3 bases, with 12 bases between the two germline ends. The CDR3 is 15 residues long. CDR3 nucleotide sequence: TGTGCCAGCAGCCAAGGTGGAGACAAGAAAGAGACCCAGTACTTC. Amino acids: CASSQGGDKKETQYF.

The V gene is TRBV27, the J gene TRBJ1-4; TRBD1 matches at 7 bases. With 6 bases clipped from V and 7 bases from J, the junction kept 14 bases outside the gene matches. The CDR3 runs 16 residues. CDR1 and CDR2 from the germline V gene are MNHEY and SMNVEV (reference sequence). CDR3 sequence: CASSLNIGGAGEKLFF. DNA of the CDR3: TGTGCCAGCAGCTTAAATATAGGGGGCGCGGGTGAAAAACTGTTTTTT.

V usage is TRBV5-1 and J usage is TRBJ2-3; D gene ambiguous. Trimming took off 0 bases at V and 7 bases at J, with 9 bases between the two ends. CDR3 length equals 13 residues. In germline, CDR1 is SGHRS, CDR2 YFSETQ. As DNA, the CDR3 is TGCGCCAGCAGCTTGGGTTTGTCGAATACGCAGTATTTT. As protein: CASSLGLSNTQYF.